This is a list of T cell receptor beta chains from one sample in a study of metastatic and nonmetastatic thyroid tumors. Via MiXCR, TCRdb re-called the PCR reads. The sample lists about 16,000 clones, roughly 24% occurring once. The sequenced material came from blood. The receptors here all came from a male donor with papillary thyroid cancer or a benign thyroid nodule (not recorded which). Some clones in this sample may be carry-over from other donors' samples. Each CDR3 is given with its conserved first and last residue. The order of the fields is clone size, D gene, J gene, V gene, CDR3 length, CDR3 DNA, CDR3 protein. D genes are given only for firm matches. The size entry is marked missing in some rows and otherwise reads once, few, many or a size class.

size: once
D: .
J: TRBJ1-1
V: TRBV4-3
length: 17
DNA: TGCGCCAGCAGCCAAGCCCTGGGGGGGGTTACGAACACTGAAGCTTTCTTT
CDR3: CASSQALGGVTNTEAFF

size: few
D: .
J: TRBJ1-1
V: TRBV6-7
length: 18
DNA: TGTGCCAGCAGCCGAAAGGCGGGACACACACCCTGGCACACTGAAGCTTTCTTT
CDR3: CASSRKAGHTPWHTEAFF

size: .
D: .
J: TRBJ1-5
V: TRBV7-2
length: 15
DNA: TGTGCCAGCAGCTTGGGACCGTCGGGCAATCAGCCCCAGCATTTT
CDR3: CASSLGPSGNQPQHF

size: medium-sized
D: .
J: TRBJ2-2
V: TRBV24-1
length: 16
DNA: TGTGCCACCAGTGAATCCCGGGCCAAGAACACCGGGGAGCTGTTTTTT
CDR3: CATSESRAKNTGELFF

size: .
D: TRBD2
J: TRBJ2-1
V: TRBV20-1
length: 15
DNA: TGCAGTGCTACCAACGCCGGGACTAGCGGATTTGAGGGGTTCTTC
CDR3: CSATNAGTSGFEGFF

size: few
D: TRBD1
J: TRBJ1-2
V: TRBV10-3
length: 13
DNA: TGTGCCATCAGAGGGACAGGGAACTATGGCTACACCTTC
CDR3: CAIRGTGNYGYTF

size: many
D: .
J: TRBJ1-3
V: TRBV5-4
length: 16
DNA: TGTGCCAGCAGCTCGGGGGCCGGCCAGATACGAAACACCATATATTTT
CDR3: CASSSGAGQIRNTIYF

size: .
D: .
J: TRBJ1-5
V: TRBV5-1
length: 14
DNA: TGCGCCACGAGTGCCGGTTTTAGCAATCAGCCCCAGCATTTT
CDR3: CATSAGFSNQPQHF

size: many
D: TRBD2
J: TRBJ2-3
V: TRBV4-2
length: 19
DNA: TGTGCCAGCAGCCGGACTAGCGGGGGCCCAATGAAAAGCACAGATACGCAGTATTTT
CDR3: CASSRTSGGPMKSTDTQYF

size: .
D: .
J: TRBJ1-3
V: TRBV18
length: 16
DNA: TGTGCCAGCTCACCACGGGGGGGGAGCTCTGGAAACACCATATATTTT
CDR3: CASSPRGGSSGNTIYF

size: many
D: .
J: TRBJ1-3
V: TRBV6-1
length: 13
DNA: TGTGCCAGCAGTCCAGGATGGGGGAGGGCGGCGATTTTT
CDR3: CASSPGWGRAAIF

size: large
D: .
J: TRBJ2-7
V: TRBV6-1
length: 14
DNA: TGTGCCAGCAGAATAAAGGACACCTCCTACGAGCAGTACTTC
CDR3: CASRIKDTSYEQYF

size: medium-sized
D: TRBD1
J: TRBJ2-7
V: TRBV5-1
length: 16
DNA: TGCGCCAGCAGCTTAGCAGCCCCAGGGGGCAACTACGAGCAGTACTTC
CDR3: CASSLAAPGGNYEQYF

size: medium-sized
D: TRBD1
J: TRBJ2-3
V: TRBV7-2
length: 17
DNA: TGTGCCAGCAACAGCTTACAGGGGGCTAAGGGAACAGATACGCAGTATTTT
CDR3: CASNSLQGAKGTDTQYF

size: many
D: .
J: TRBJ2-3
V: TRBV20-1
length: 12
DNA: TGCAGTGCTACAGGGGGGGCAGATACGCAGTATTTT
CDR3: CSATGGADTQYF

size: many
D: .
J: TRBJ1-5
V: TRBV12-3/TRBV12-4
length: 13
DNA: TGTGCCAGCAGTTTAGAGGGTTCATGGCCCCAGCATTTT
CDR3: CASSLEGSWPQHF

size: .
D: .
J: TRBJ2-7
V: TRBV2
length: 13
DNA: TGTGCCAGCAGTGTGGAAAGTGTGGCAGAGCAGTACTTC
CDR3: CASSVESVAEQYF

size: .
D: TRBD2
J: TRBJ2-7
V: TRBV28
length: 16
DNA: TGTGCCAGCACCCTCTTAGCGGGGCGTGGCTCCTACGAGCAGTACTTC
CDR3: CASTLLAGRGSYEQYF

size: .
D: TRBD1
J: TRBJ2-2
V: TRBV9
length: 14
DNA: TGTGCCAGCAGCATTCACAGGGGGGACGGGGAGCTGTTTTTT
CDR3: CASSIHRGDGELFF

size: medium-sized
D: .
J: TRBJ2-6
V: TRBV11-2
length: 15
DNA: TGTGCCAGCAGCATTCAGGACTCTGGGGCCAACGTCCTGACTTTC
CDR3: CASSIQDSGANVLTF

size: .
D: TRBD1
J: TRBJ1-1
V: TRBV7-3
length: 16
DNA: TGTGCCAGCAGCTTAGGACAGGGGCGGTTGAGCACTGAAGCTTTCTTT
CDR3: CASSLGQGRLSTEAFF

size: .
D: .
J: TRBJ2-3
V: TRBV4-2
length: 14
DNA: TGTGCCAGCAGCCAAGGTTCCCGCACAGATACGCAGTATTTT
CDR3: CASSQGSRTDTQYF

size: many
D: .
J: TRBJ2-5
V: TRBV6-1
length: 13
DNA: TGTGCCAGCAGAGTGACAGTACGAGAGACCCAGTACTTC
CDR3: CASRVTVRETQYF

size: .
D: TRBD1
J: TRBJ1-2
V: TRBV6-5
length: 16
DNA: TGTGCCAGCAGTTACAAGTCCGGGACAGACAACTATGGCTACACCTTC
CDR3: CASSYKSGTDNYGYTF

size: many
D: TRBD1
J: TRBJ2-1
V: TRBV10-2
length: 13
DNA: TGCGCCAGCAAGGGACAGGGTTTGGATGAGCAGTTCTTC
CDR3: CASKGQGLDEQFF

size: medium-sized
D: .
J: TRBJ1-1
V: TRBV7-9
length: 14
DNA: TGTGCCAGCAGCTTAGGACAGAGCCACACTGAAGCTTTCTTT
CDR3: CASSLGQSHTEAFF

size: .
D: .
J: TRBJ1-2
V: TRBV6-1
length: 13
DNA: TGTGCCAGCATTCACCGGGAGCCCTATGGATACACATTC
CDR3: CASIHREPYGYTF

size: many
D: TRBD2
J: TRBJ2-1
V: TRBV20-1
length: 13
DNA: TGCAGTGCTAGATTCGGACTAGCAAATGAGCAGTTCTTC
CDR3: CSARFGLANEQFF

size: many
D: TRBD2
J: TRBJ2-3
V: TRBV30
length: 15
DNA: TGTGCCTGGAGTTGGACTAGCGGATTCACAGATACGCAGTATTTT
CDR3: CAWSWTSGFTDTQYF

size: .
D: .
J: TRBJ2-7
V: TRBV5-1
length: 14
DNA: TGCGCCAGCAGCCCACACGACAATTCCTACGAGCAGTACTTC
CDR3: CASSPHDNSYEQYF

size: medium-sized
D: TRBD1
J: TRBJ2-1
V: TRBV20-1
length: 14
DNA: TGCAGTGCTCGCCGGGACAGCTCCTACAATGAGCAGTTCTTC
CDR3: CSARRDSSYNEQFF

size: .
D: TRBD2
J: TRBJ2-5
V: TRBV25-1
length: 14
DNA: TGTGCCAGCAGTGAATTTGCGGGGGGCGAGACCCAGTACTTC
CDR3: CASSEFAGGETQYF

size: medium-sized
D: TRBD1
J: TRBJ1-4
V: TRBV30
length: 15
DNA: TGTGCCTGCCAACCCACAGGGGCAACTAATGAAAAACTGTTTTTT
CDR3: CACQPTGATNEKLFF

size: once
D: TRBD1
J: TRBJ2-7
V: TRBV20-1
length: 14
DNA: TGCAGTGCCAAGTTCGACAGGGTCCCCTACGAGCAGTACTTC
CDR3: CSAKFDRVPYEQYF

size: .
D: .
J: TRBJ1-2
V: TRBV20-1
length: 14
DNA: TGCAGTGCTAGAGATAAGCTGCCCCACTATGGCTACACCTTC
CDR3: CSARDKLPHYGYTF

size: many
D: .
J: TRBJ2-1
V: TRBV5-1
length: 17
DNA: TGCGCCAGCAGCTTTCCCCGAATTGGGAACAGGGCAAATGAGCAGTTCTTC
CDR3: CASSFPRIGNRANEQFF

size: many
D: TRBD1
J: TRBJ2-5
V: TRBV6-1
length: 14
DNA: TGTGCCAGCAGATCTGGACAGGGCGAGGAGACCCAGTACTTC
CDR3: CASRSGQGEETQYF

size: .
D: .
J: TRBJ2-3
V: TRBV30
length: 13
DNA: TGTGCCTCGCGCTATAGAGGGTGGGATACGCAGTATTTT
CDR3: CASRYRGWDTQYF

size: .
D: .
J: TRBJ2-7
V: TRBV11-2
length: 15
DNA: TGTGCCAGCAGCTTAGATCCGGGGTCGGTTTACGAGCAGTACTTC
CDR3: CASSLDPGSVYEQYF

size: many
D: .
J: TRBJ1-2
V: TRBV24-1
length: 14
DNA: TGTGCCACCAGTGATTCGGCGACGGTCTATGGCTACACCTTC
CDR3: CATSDSATVYGYTF

size: .
D: TRBD2
J: TRBJ2-5
V: TRBV5-4
length: 15
DNA: TGTGCCAGCAGCTCGGGGGGGCCAAACCAAGAGACCCAGTACTTC
CDR3: CASSSGGPNQETQYF

size: medium-sized
D: TRBD2
J: TRBJ2-3
V: TRBV5-1
length: 17
DNA: TGCGCCAGCAGGGGTAGTACTAGCGGGGGCACCACAGATACGCAGTATTTT
CDR3: CASRGSTSGGTTDTQYF

size: medium-sized
D: TRBD1
J: TRBJ1-5
V: TRBV19
length: 15
DNA: TGTGCCAGTAGTTTCAGGACAGGGGGCATCCAGCCCCAGCATTTT
CDR3: CASSFRTGGIQPQHF

size: few
D: .
J: TRBJ2-7
V: TRBV12-5
length: 14
DNA: TGTGCTGGTGGTATGGGGTGGGGAGGCTACGAGCAGTACTTC
CDR3: CAGGMGWGGYEQYF

size: .
D: .
J: TRBJ1-5
V: TRBV3-1
length: 14
DNA: TGTGCCAGCAGCTCGGACGGAAGCAATCAGCCCCAGCATTTT
CDR3: CASSSDGSNQPQHF

size: .
D: TRBD2
J: TRBJ2-1
V: TRBV20-1
length: 14
DNA: TGCAGTGCCGGGGGGACTAGCGGGAGAGGCGAGCAGTTCTTC
CDR3: CSAGGTSGRGEQFF

size: medium-sized
D: TRBD2
J: TRBJ2-1
V: TRBV20-1
length: 16
DNA: TGCAGTGCTAGAGAGCCAAGCGGGAGGGCCAAGACTGAGCAGTTCTTC
CDR3: CSAREPSGRAKTEQFF

size: .
D: TRBD1
J: TRBJ2-7
V: TRBV27
length: 16
DNA: TGTGCCAGCAGTTTATCGGGACAGGCTATCAACTACGAGCAGTACTTC
CDR3: CASSLSGQAINYEQYF

size: many
D: .
J: TRBJ2-7
V: TRBV5-6
length: 14
DNA: TGTGCCAGCAGCTCGGAGACTACCACCTACGAGCAGTACTTC
CDR3: CASSSETTTYEQYF

size: many
D: .
J: TRBJ1-1
V: TRBV2
length: 12
DNA: TGTGCCAGCAGGGGGGGGGGGAACCGAGCTTTCTTT
CDR3: CASRGGGNRAFF